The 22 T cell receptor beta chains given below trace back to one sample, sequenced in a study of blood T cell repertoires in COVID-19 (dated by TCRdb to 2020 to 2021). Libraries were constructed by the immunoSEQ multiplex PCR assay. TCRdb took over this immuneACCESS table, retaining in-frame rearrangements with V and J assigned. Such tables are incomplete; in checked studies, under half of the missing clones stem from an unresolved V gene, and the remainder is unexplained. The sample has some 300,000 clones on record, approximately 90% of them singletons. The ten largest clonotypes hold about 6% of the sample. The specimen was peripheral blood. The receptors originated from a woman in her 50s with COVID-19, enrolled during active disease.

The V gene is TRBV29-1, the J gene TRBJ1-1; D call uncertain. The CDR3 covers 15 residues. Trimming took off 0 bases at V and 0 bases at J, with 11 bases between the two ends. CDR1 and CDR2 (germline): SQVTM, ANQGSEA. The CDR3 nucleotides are TGCAGCGTTGAAGAGGTCGGGTGGATGAACACTGAAGCTTTCTTT. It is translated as CSVEEVGWMNTEAFF.

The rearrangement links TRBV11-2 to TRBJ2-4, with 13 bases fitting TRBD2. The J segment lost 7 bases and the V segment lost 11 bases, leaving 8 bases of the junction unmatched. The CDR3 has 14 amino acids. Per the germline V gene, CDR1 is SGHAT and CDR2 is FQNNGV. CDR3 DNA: TGTGCCTCCCAACTAGCGGGAGGGCGGAACATTCAGTACTTC. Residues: CASQLAGGRNIQYF.

CDR3 DNA: TGTGCCAGCTCACCCGGGGCAGGGGTGGGCGAGCAGTACTTC. Translating it yields CASSPGAGVGEQYF. V gene TRBV18 combines with J gene TRBJ2-7, with TRBD1 as a possible D gene (6 bases). Germline V gene sequence: CDR1 KGHSH, CDR2 LQKENI. The CDR3 length is 14 residues. Between the trimmed V and J ends, which lost 3 bases and 6 bases, there was a span of 15 bases.

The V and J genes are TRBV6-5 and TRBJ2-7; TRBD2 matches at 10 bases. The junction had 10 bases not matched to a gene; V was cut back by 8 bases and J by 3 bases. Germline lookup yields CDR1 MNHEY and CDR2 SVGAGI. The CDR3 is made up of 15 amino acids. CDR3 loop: CASGLRTSGNYEQYF. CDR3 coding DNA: TGTGCCAGCGGCTTAAGGACTAGCGGTAACTACGAGCAGTACTTC.

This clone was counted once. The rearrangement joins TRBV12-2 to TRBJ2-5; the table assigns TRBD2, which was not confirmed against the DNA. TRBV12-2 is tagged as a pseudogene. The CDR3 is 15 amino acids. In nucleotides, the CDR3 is TGTGCAAGTCGCTTAGCGGGACTCTCAGCTGAGACCCAGTACTTC. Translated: CASRLAGLSAETQYF.

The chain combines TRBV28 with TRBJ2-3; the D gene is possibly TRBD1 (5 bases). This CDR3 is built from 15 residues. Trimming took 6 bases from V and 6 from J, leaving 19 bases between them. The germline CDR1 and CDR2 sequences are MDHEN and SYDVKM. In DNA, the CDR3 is TGTGCCAGCAGCAAATTAGGGGAACTCCCCGATACGCAGTATTTT. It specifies CASSKLGELPDTQYF.

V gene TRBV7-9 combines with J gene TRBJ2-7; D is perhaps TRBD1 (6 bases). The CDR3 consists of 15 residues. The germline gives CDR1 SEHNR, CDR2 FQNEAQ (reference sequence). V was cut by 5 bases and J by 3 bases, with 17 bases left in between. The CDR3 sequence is CASSIETGTLYEQYF. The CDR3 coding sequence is TGTGCCAGCAGCATAGAGACAGGTACCCTCTACGAGCAGTACTTC.

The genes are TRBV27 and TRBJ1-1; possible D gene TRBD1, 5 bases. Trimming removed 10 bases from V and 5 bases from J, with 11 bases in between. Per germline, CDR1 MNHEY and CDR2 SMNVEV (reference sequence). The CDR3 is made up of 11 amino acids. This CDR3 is CATRGRTEAFF. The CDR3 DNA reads TGTGCCACCCGGGGGAGGACTGAAGCTTTCTTT.

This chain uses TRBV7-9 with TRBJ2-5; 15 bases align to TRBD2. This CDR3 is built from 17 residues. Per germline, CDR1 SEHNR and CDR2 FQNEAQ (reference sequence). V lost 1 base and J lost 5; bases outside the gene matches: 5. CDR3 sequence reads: CASSLGGLAGGSETQYF. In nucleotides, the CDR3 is TGTGCCAGCAGCTTAGGGGGACTAGCGGGAGGCAGTGAGACCCAGTACTTC.

Here the CDR3 reads CASSKGLASETQYF. CDR3 sequence (DNA): TGTGCCAGCAGTAAAGGACTAGCGAGTGAGACCCAGTACTTC. The chain uses TRBV6-6 and TRBJ2-5, with 9 positions matching TRBD2. Per germline, CDR1 MNHNY and CDR2 SVGAGI (reference sequence). The CDR3 totals 14 residues. Trimming took 5 bases from V and 5 from J; bases not matched to a gene: 6.

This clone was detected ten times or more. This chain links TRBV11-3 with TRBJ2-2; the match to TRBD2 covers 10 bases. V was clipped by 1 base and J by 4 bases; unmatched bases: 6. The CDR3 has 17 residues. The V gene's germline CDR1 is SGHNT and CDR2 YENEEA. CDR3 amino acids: CASSLGASGSGTGELFF. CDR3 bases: TGTGCCAGCAGCTTAGGGGCTAGCGGGAGCGGCACCGGGGAGCTGTTTTTT.

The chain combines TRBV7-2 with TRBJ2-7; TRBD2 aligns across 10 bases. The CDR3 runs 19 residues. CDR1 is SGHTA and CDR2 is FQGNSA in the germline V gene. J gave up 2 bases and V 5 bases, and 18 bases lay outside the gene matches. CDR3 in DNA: TGTGCCAGCAGCAGTAGGAGTTTAGCGGGAGGCCTCGGCGCCTACGAGCAGTACTTC. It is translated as CASSSRSLAGGLGAYEQYF.

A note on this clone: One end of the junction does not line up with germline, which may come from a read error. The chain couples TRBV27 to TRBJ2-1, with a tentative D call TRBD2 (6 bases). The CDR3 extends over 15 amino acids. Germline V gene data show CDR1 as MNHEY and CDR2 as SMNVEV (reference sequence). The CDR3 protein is CASSTRLAVYSEQFF. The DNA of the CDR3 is TGTGCCAGCAGTACTCGGTTAGCGGTATACAGTGAGCAGTTCTTC.

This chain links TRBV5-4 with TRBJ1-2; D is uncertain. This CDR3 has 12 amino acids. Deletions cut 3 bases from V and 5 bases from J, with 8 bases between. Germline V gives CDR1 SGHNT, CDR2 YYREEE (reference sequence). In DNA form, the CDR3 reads TGTGCCAGCAGCTCCCTTCAGTATGGCTACACCTTC. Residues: CASSSLQYGYTF. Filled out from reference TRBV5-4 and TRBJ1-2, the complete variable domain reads ETGVTQSPTHLIKTRGQQVTLRCSSQSGHNTVSWYQQALGQGPQFIFQYYREEENGRGNFPPRFSGLQFPNYSSELNVNALELDDSALYLCASSSLQYGYTFGSGTRLTVV.

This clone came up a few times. The CDR3 bases are TGTGCCAGCACTGGCGGTGACTATGGCTACACCTTC. It is translated as CASTGGDYGYTF. V gene TRBV6-5 combines with J gene TRBJ1-2; D gene unclear. V lost 7 bases to trimming and J lost 3 bases, with 9 bases between them. The CDR3 extends over 12 amino acids. The germline CDR1 and CDR2 sequences are MNHEY and SVGAGI.

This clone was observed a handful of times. The CDR3 reads CASSLVDRGYEQYF. The CDR3 nucleotides are TGCGCCAGCAGCTTGGTGGACAGGGGTTACGAGCAGTACTTC. The chain couples TRBV5-1 to TRBJ2-7; 9 bases match TRBD1. The CDR3 length is 14 residues. The J segment lost 4 bases and the V segment lost 0 bases, leaving 2 bases of the junction unmatched. CDR1 and CDR2 from the germline V gene are SGHRS and YFSETQ.

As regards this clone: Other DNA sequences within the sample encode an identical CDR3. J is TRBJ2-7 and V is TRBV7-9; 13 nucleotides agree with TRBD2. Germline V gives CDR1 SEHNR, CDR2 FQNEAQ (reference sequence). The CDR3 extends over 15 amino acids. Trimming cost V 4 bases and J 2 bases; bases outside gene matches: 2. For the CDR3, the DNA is TGTGCCAGCAGCTCCGGACTAGCGGGAGCCTACGAGCAGTACTTC. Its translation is CASSSGLAGAYEQYF.

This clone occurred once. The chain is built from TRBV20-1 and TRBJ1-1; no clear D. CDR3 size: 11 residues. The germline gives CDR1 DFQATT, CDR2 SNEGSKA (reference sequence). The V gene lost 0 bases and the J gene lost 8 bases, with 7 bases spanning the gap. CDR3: CSARDYREAFF. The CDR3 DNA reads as TGCAGTGCTAGAGATTACAGAGAAGCTTTCTTT.

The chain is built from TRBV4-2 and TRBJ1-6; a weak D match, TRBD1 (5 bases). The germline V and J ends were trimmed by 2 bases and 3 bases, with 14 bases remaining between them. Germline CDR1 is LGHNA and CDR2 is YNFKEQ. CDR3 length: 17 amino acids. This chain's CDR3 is CASSQTLGGGYNSPLHF. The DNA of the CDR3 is TGTGCCAGCAGCCAAACATTGGGGGGAGGCTATAATTCACCCCTCCACTTT.

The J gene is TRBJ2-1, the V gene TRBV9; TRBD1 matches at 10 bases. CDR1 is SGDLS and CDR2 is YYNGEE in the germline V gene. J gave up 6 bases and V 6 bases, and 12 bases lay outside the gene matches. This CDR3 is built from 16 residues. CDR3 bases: TGTGCCAGCACGTGGTCCCGGACAGGGGGGGTCAATGAGCAGTTCTTC. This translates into CASTWSRTGGVNEQFF.

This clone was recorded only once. As DNA, the CDR3 is TGTGCCAGCAGTTTTAACTCTGGAAACACCATATATTTT. Translation: CASSFNSGNTIYF. The chain has TRBV27 and TRBJ1-3, with no clear D. Germline loops: CDR1 MNHEY, CDR2 SMNVEV (reference sequence). The CDR3 is made up of 13 amino acids. Trimming removed 3 bases from V and 0 bases from J, with 3 bases in between.

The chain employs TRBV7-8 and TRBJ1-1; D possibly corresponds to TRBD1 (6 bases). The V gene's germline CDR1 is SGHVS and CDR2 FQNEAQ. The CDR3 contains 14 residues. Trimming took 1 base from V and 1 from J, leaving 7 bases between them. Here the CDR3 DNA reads TGTGCCAGCAGCTTAGACAGGGCGAACACTGAAGCTTTCTTT. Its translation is CASSLDRANTEAFF.